Presented here are 9 T cell receptor beta chains from one specimen sequenced in a study of blood T cell repertoires in COVID-19. Assay: immunoSEQ multiplex PCR; the TCRdb copy retains only in-frame clones and omits some. Here the sample spans under 250,000 clones, 83% being singletons. Source material: peripheral blood. The receptor source for this set is a middle-aged man with active or convalescent COVID-19.

The chain couples TRBV2 to TRBJ2-1; tentatively, D is TRBD1 (6 bases). CDR3 length equals 13 residues. The V gene's germline CDR1 is SNHLY and CDR2 FYNNEI. The V end was cut by 5 bases, the J end by 7 bases, with 12 bases between. CDR3 loop: CASSKDSLNEQFF. CDR3 bases: TGTGCCAGCAGTAAGGACAGTTTGAATGAGCAGTTCTTC.

The genes are TRBV5-4 and TRBJ2-1; the match to TRBD2 covers 9 bases. V shed 0 bases, J shed 6 bases, and the junction held 10 bases outside the gene matches. CDR1 is SGHNT, CDR2 YYREEE, per germline (reference sequence). The CDR3 contains 17 residues. The DNA of the CDR3 is TGTGCCAGCAGCTTGGGCGCGAGCGGGAGGTCGATCAATGAGCAGTTCTTC. This gives the protein CASSLGASGRSINEQFF.

The rearrangement uses TRBV15 and TRBJ2-3; 9 bases are shared with TRBD1. Losses at the gene ends were 0 bases for V and 0 bases for J; bases not matched to a gene: 10. Germline V gives CDR1 LNHNV, CDR2 YYDKDF (reference sequence). This CDR3 has 19 residues. CDR3 sequence: CATSRDVTGGIGSTDTQYF. Written as DNA, the CDR3 is TGTGCCACCAGCAGAGACGTCACAGGGGGCATAGGTAGCACAGATACGCAGTATTTT.

The rearrangement links TRBV12-5 to TRBJ1-4, with 8 bases identical to TRBD1. CDR3 length equals 18 residues. Germline-derived CDR1 and CDR2 are LGHNT and FRNRAP. With 1 base clipped from V and 1 base from J, the junction kept 8 bases outside the gene matches. The CDR3 DNA sequence: TGTGCTAGTGGTTTGGATCGACAGGGGACGGTAACTAATGAAAAACTGTTTTTT. It codes for CASGLDRQGTVTNEKLFF.

The genes are TRBV7-2 and TRBJ2-7; TRBD1 matches at 9 bases. Germline V CDR1 and CDR2: SGHTA, FQGNSA. CDR3 size: 13 residues. Trimming at V came to 5 bases and at J to 5 bases, leaving 4 bases not matched to a gene. CDR3 DNA sequence: TGTGCCAGCAGCCGGGACAGGGCGGACGAGCAGTACTTC. Its protein is CASSRDRADEQYF.

The chain uses TRBV19 and TRBJ1-1; D is unclear. Germline-derived CDR1 and CDR2 are LNHDA and SQIVND (reference sequence). Between the trimmed V and J ends, which lost 8 bases and 4 bases, there was a span of 8 bases. This CDR3 has 11 residues. CDR3 region: CASLVGTEAFF. The CDR3 DNA reads TGTGCCAGTCTAGTCGGCACTGAAGCTTTCTTT.

This chain connects TRBV10-1 to TRBJ2-2; 9 bases line up with TRBD1. The V gene end was trimmed by 9 bases and the J gene end by 3 bases; junction bases not matched to a gene: 14. This CDR3 spans 17 amino acids. CDR1 and CDR2 from the germline V gene are WNHNN and SYGVQD (reference sequence). This CDR3 is CARRRGQGYEDTGELFF. Written as DNA, the CDR3 is TGCGCCAGGCGAAGGGGACAGGGTTATGAGGACACCGGGGAGCTGTTTTTT.

Worth noting for this clone: The junction differs from germline at one of its ends, possibly a read error. The chain employs TRBV6-5 and TRBJ2-7; 10 bases match TRBD2. The CDR3 extends over 14 amino acids. Germline CDR1 reads MNHEY; CDR2 reads SVGAGI. CDR3 sequence: CASSPKGGSGRTKF. DNA for the CDR3: TGTGCCAGCAGCCCCAAGGGGGGTAGCGGGAGGACAAAGTTC.

The chain joins TRBV30 to TRBJ1-6; D is possibly TRBD1 (6 bases). This CDR3 contains 13 residues. V was cut by 7 bases and J by 3 bases, with 10 bases left in between. Germline CDR1 reads GTSNPN; CDR2 reads SVGIG (reference sequence). This chain's CDR3 is CALQGNYNSPLHF. DNA of the CDR3: TGTGCCTTACAGGGAAACTATAATTCACCCCTCCACTTT.